The 7 T cell receptor beta chains given below trace back to one sample, sequenced in a study of post-analysis software for immune sequencing data (dated by TCRdb to the mid-2010s). Results and caveats for the whole study, not just this receptor: Significantly higher frequencies in patients than in controls were found for several TRBV segments, including TRBV5-6, TRBV5-1 and TRBV20-1.

The antigens for these receptors are not known. Library generation was performed with PCR. The reads were generated on an Illumina HiSeq 2500. To reduce PCR and sequencing biases, unique molecular identifiers were incorporated into the TCR beta cDNA libraries. TCRdb itself trimmed the public reads at Q25 with fastp, ran MiXCR and retained productive beta chains. Each entry merges the rows of one CDR3 protein and shows their most common DNA and genes. This sample comprises 700,000 to 900,000 distinct CDR3 sequences, around 45% of them detected only once. 4.9% of the sample is in the top ten clones. Sequencing input: blood. The receptors stem from a girl aged 5 to 17 with multiple sclerosis.

The chain uses TRBV12-3 or TRBV12-4 and TRBJ2-1; the D gene is possibly TRBD2 (6 bases). The ends were cut back, 3 bases at V and 4 bases at J, with 16 bases in the middle. The CDR3 covers 16 residues. The CDR3 DNA sequence: TGTGCCAGCAGTTTGCTGATTGGGGGGAAGTACAATGAGCAGTTCTTC. Protein: CASSLLIGGKYNEQFF.

The chain links TRBV5-1 to TRBJ2-1; D may be TRBD2 (6 bases). Germline V lookup: CDR1 SGHRS, CDR2 YFSETQ. This CDR3 comprises 16 residues. The V end lost 2 bases, the J end lost 1 base, and 13 bases lay between the germline ends. The CDR3 DNA follows: TGCGCCAGCAGCTTATGGTCCAGCGGGTCCTACAATGAGCAGTTCTTC. Its protein product is CASSLWSSGSYNEQFF.

The rearrangement links TRBV7-9 to TRBJ1-2; 7 bases are shared with TRBD1. This CDR3 spans 14 amino acids. V shed 5 bases, J shed 4 bases, and the junction held 7 bases outside the gene matches. Germline V gene data show CDR1 as SEHNR and CDR2 as FQNEAQ (reference sequence). The CDR3 is CASSPGQIFYGYTF. Written as DNA, the CDR3 is TGTGCCAGCAGCCCGGGACAGATCTTCTATGGCTACACCTTC.

J is TRBJ2-1 and V is TRBV7-6, with 7 positions matching TRBD2. Germline V lookup: CDR1 SGHVS, CDR2 FNYEAQ. V lost 1 base, J lost 6 bases, and 6 bases stayed unmatched. The CDR3 spans 15 residues. The chain's CDR3 is CASSLGLAALNEQFF. The CDR3 DNA sequence: TGTGCCAGCAGCTTAGGGCTAGCGGCTCTCAATGAGCAGTTCTTC.

This clonotype was seen a few times. V usage is TRBV7-2 and J usage is TRBJ2-7; no definite D call. V was trimmed by 5 bases and J by 2 bases, leaving 10 bases between them. CDR1 SGHTA and CDR2 FQGNSA come from the germline V gene. This CDR3 comprises 13 residues. This chain's CDR3 is CASSPGVPYEQYF. CDR3 in DNA: TGTGCCAGCAGCCCCGGAGTGCCCTACGAGCAGTACTTC.

The chain employs TRBV9 and TRBJ2-3; D possibly corresponds to TRBD2 (7 bases). Germline CDR1 SGDLS, CDR2 YYNGEE. V was clipped by 3 bases and J by 5 bases, with 22 bases between them. The CDR3 is 17 amino acids. CDR3 residues: CASSALGGAGAGDTQYF. The CDR3 bases are TGTGCCAGCAGCGCCCTTGGGGGGGCGGGAGCTGGAGATACGCAGTATTTT. Variable domain in full (rest from reference TRBV9 and TRBJ2-3): DSGVTQTPKHLITATGQRVTLRCSPRSGDLSVYWYQQSLDQGLQFLIQYYNGEERAKGNILERFSAQQFPDLHSELNLSSLELGDSALYFCASSALGGAGAGDTQYFGPGTRLTVL.

The rearrangement uses TRBV4-3 and TRBJ2-2; 14 nucleotides agree with TRBD2. V gave up 3 bases and J gave up 4 bases; unmatched junction bases: 1. Germline-derived CDR1 and CDR2 are LGHNA and YSLEER. The CDR3 loop spans 16 amino acids. In DNA, the CDR3 is TGCGCCAGCAGCCAGGGACTAGCGGGAGTCACCGGGGAGCTGTTTTTT. Translated, it gives CASSQGLAGVTGELFF.